This T cell receptor (beta chain) originates from a study of post-analysis software for immune sequencing data. General observations from the study: There were a handful of TRBV segments more frequent in patients than controls, and TRBV5-6, TRBV5-1 and TRBV20-1 were among them. Among multiple sclerosis patients, normalized Chao1 diversity was significantly below that of controls.

Unique molecular identifiers featured in each of the TCR beta cDNA libraries. T cells, roughly 0.85 to 10 million of them, yielded a few hundred thousand cDNA molecules. One entry per CDR3 protein, called by TCRdb with MiXCR from the PCR reads. There are fewer than 600,000 distinct CDR3 sequences in the sample; under 55% occur only once, and 9.5% to 13% lies in the top ten. Deletions cut 6 bases from V and 4 bases from J, with 21 bases between. Germline V gene lookup returns CDR1 MNHEY and CDR2 SVGAGI. This CDR3 is 16 amino acids long. This clonotype occurred once. Its antigen is not identified. This TCR was recovered from a girl aged 5-17 years with multiple sclerosis. This chain links TRBV6-5 with TRBJ1-2, with D perhaps TRBD1 (5 bases). Input material: blood. CDR3 loop: CASRTPGARRIYGYTF. The DNA for the CDR3 is TGTGCCAGCAGAACCCCTGGGGCTAGACGGATCTATGGCTACACCTTC.